The rows below give T cell receptor beta chains drawn from one sample of a study of shared clonotypes between healthy human individuals. TCRdb keeps only in-frame clones here, not all; method: immunoSEQ multiplex PCR. The sample records roughly 1,000,000 clones, approximately 80% being singletons. The sample consisted of memory CD4+ T cells from PBMCs. Receptors originate from a man between 18 and 35 years old in good health. Some clones in this sample may be carry-over from other donors' samples. CDR3s include the opening cysteine and the closing phenylalanine or tryptophan. A D gene is named only where the DNA matches it firmly. Clone size is stated in some rows and not others, as once, few, many or a class when expanded.

J gene	D gene	V gene	clone size	CDR3 DNA	CDR3 protein
TRBJ2-5	TRBD2	TRBV28	-	TGTGCCATAATGCCTCGGGAGGCCCTTGGGACCCAGTACTTC	CAIMPREALGTQYF
TRBJ2-7	-	TRBV27	-	TGTGCCAGCCCTGACGGGGCGACCTACGAGCAGTACTTC	CASPDGATYEQYF
TRBJ1-5	-	TRBV6-6	-	TGTGCCAGCAGTTACGGTAGGGGGAACAATCAGCCCCAGCATTTT	CASSYGRGNNQPQHF
TRBJ1-3	-	TRBV28	-	TGTGCCAGCCATAGCGGCTCCTCTGGAAACACCATATATTTT	CASHSGSSGNTIYF
TRBJ2-1	TRBD2	TRBV28	-	TGTGCCAGCAGTGAACATAGCGGGAGATGGGGCTTGAATGAGCAGTTCTTC	CASSEHSGRWGLNEQFF
TRBJ2-7	-	TRBV10-2	-	TGCGCCAGCAGTGCGACCCGGGGGTCGGATTACGAGCAGTACTTC	CASSATRGSDYEQYF
TRBJ2-1	-	TRBV7-3	-	TGTGCCAGCAGCCCGCACCCGTCAAGCAATGAGCAGTTCTTC	CASSPHPSSNEQFF
TRBJ1-2	-	TRBV2	-	TGTGCCAGCAGTGAACAAGGGGAAAACTATGGCTACACCTTC	CASSEQGENYGYTF
TRBJ1-1	-	TRBV27	-	TGTGCCAGCATCCGAGGACAGTCCCACACTGAAGCTTTCTTT	CASIRGQSHTEAFF
TRBJ1-2	TRBD1	TRBV5-4	once	TGTGCCAGCAGCACAGGGGTAGCTAACTATGGCTACACCTTC	CASSTGVANYGYTF
TRBJ2-2	-	TRBV28	-	TGTGCCAGCAGGGCAGGGGTAGTATTGACCGGGGAGCTGTTTTTT	CASRAGVVLTGELFF
TRBJ1-3	-	TRBV30	once	TGTGCCTGGCGCCCCGTTGGGCGTGAGGGGTATAGAAACACCATATATTTT	CAWRPVGREGYRNTIYF
TRBJ1-2	-	TRBV9	-	TGTGCCAGCAGCGTAGGGGGCATTACTTTTGGCTACACCTTC	CASSVGGITFGYTF
TRBJ2-7	-	TRBV5-5	-	TGTGCCAGCAGCTTAATCGGGGGGCCCTACGAGCAGTACTTC	CASSLIGGPYEQYF
TRBJ2-5	-	TRBV4-2	-	TGTGCCAGCAGCCGCACCCCGGGTGGAGCGGAAGAGACCCAGTACTTC	CASSRTPGGAEETQYF
TRBJ1-5	-	TRBV27	few	TGTGCCAGCAGTTCCACGACAGGAGCAAATCAGCCCCAGCATTTT	CASSSTTGANQPQHF
TRBJ2-7	TRBD1	TRBV5-1	-	TGCGCCAGCAGAGGGGACAGGGGCTACGAGCAGTACTTC	CASRGDRGYEQYF
TRBJ2-3	TRBD2	TRBV5-1	-	TGCGCCAGCAGCTTGGGGACTAGCGGGGGAACGCAGTATTTT	CASSLGTSGGTQYF
TRBJ2-1	-	TRBV7-3	-	TGTGCCAGCAGCGCAAAGCAGGGAAGGGGCAATGAGCAGTTCTTC	CASSAKQGRGNEQFF
TRBJ2-1	TRBD2	TRBV6-1	-	TGTGCCAGCAGTGCCCTCTCTAGCGGGAGGTATGAGCAGTTCTTC	CASSALSSGRYEQFF
TRBJ2-7	-	TRBV5-5	few	TGTGCCAGCAGCTTGTTGGGCCAGCGAACCTACGAGCAGTACTTC	CASSLLGQRTYEQYF
TRBJ2-3	TRBD2	TRBV5-1	-	TGCGCCAGCAGCTTTGCGGGACTAGCGAGCACAGATACGCAGTATTTT	CASSFAGLASTDTQYF
TRBJ2-1	-	TRBV13	-	TGTGCCAGCAGCTTAGGAACAGGCTACAATGAGCAGTTCTTC	CASSLGTGYNEQFF
TRBJ2-1	-	TRBV9	-	TGTGCCAGCAGCGTAGCTAGGACTACAAGCAGTGAGCAGTTCTTC	CASSVARTTSSEQFF
TRBJ2-5	TRBD1	TRBV5-1	-	TGCGCCAGCAGCTTGGGGGCCGGGACAGAAGAGACCCAGTACTTC	CASSLGAGTEETQYF
TRBJ2-3	-	TRBV9	-	TGTGCCAGCAGCGTAGTGGGACAAGGCACAGATACGCAGTATTTT	CASSVVGQGTDTQYF
TRBJ1-2	-	TRBV15	-	TGTGCCACCAGCAGAGTTGGGTATGGCTACACCTTC	CATSRVGYGYTF
TRBJ2-7	TRBD2	TRBV25-1	-	TGTGCCAGCAGTCACGGGAGGGCTATCTGGGACTACGAGCAGTACTTC	CASSHGRAIWDYEQYF
TRBJ2-2	-	TRBV27	-	TGTGCCAGCAGTTCGCTAGGCCGGTGGGCGGCCGGGGAGCTGTTTTTT	CASSSLGRWAAGELFF
TRBJ1-5	-	TRBV29-1	-	TGCAGCGTTGGAGGGGGCAATCAGCCCCAGCATTTT	CSVGGGNQPQHF
TRBJ1-1	-	TRBV4-1	-	TGCGCCAGCAGCCATCCCTCCGCAGGGGCCCCTGAAGCTTTCTTT	CASSHPSAGAPEAFF
TRBJ2-5	-	TRBV4-3	few	TGCGCCAGCAGCCAAGATTTGGCGGAGGCAACCCAGTACTTC	CASSQDLAEATQYF
TRBJ2-7	-	TRBV2	-	TGTGCCAGCAGGAGGAGAGACCCCTCCTACGAGCAGTACTTC	CASRRRDPSYEQYF
TRBJ1-5	-	TRBV7-9	once	TGTGCCAGCAGCTTAGCGTCAGGGACGGGGGGGAATCAGCCCCAGCATTTT	CASSLASGTGGNQPQHF
TRBJ2-1	-	TRBV25-1	-	TGTGCCAGCAGTGTATCGAAGGGTAGTGAGCAGTTCTTC	CASSVSKGSEQFF
TRBJ1-2	TRBD1	TRBV11-2	-	TGTGCCAGCAGCACAACCGACAGGGAAGGCTACACCTTC	CASSTTDREGYTF
TRBJ2-7	TRBD1	TRBV28	-	TGTGCCAGCAGGCGTGACAGGGGCTACTTCGAGCAGTACTTC	CASRRDRGYFEQYF
TRBJ1-1	-	TRBV2	-	TGTGCCAGCAGTGCCCAGGGGAGCACTGAAGCTTTCTTT	CASSAQGSTEAFF
TRBJ2-3	TRBD2	TRBV5-6	-	TGTGCCAGCAGCTTGACTAGCGGGCGGACAGATACGCAGTATTTT	CASSLTSGRTDTQYF
TRBJ2-1	-	TRBV4-1	many	TGCGCCAGCAGCCAAGGGGCAGGGGCAACATACAATGAGCAGTTCTTC	CASSQGAGATYNEQFF
TRBJ2-7	TRBD2	TRBV7-9	-	TGTGCCAGCAGCTTAGGTCTAGGACTAGCGACCTACGAGCAGTACTTC	CASSLGLGLATYEQYF